This TCR beta chain was obtained from a study of T cells after yellow fever vaccination. The V gene end was trimmed by 7 bases and the J gene end by 8 bases; junction bases not matched to a gene: 8. Germline assignment: CDR1 SGHVS and CDR2 FQNEAQ. The CDR3 length is 13 residues. This clonotype showed up just a few times. Its antigen remains unidentified. Whole-study findings and limits: Highly abundant clonotypes carried over from the bulk population could end up in FACS-sorted repertoires as contaminants.

Researchers made TCR cDNA using 5'RACE template switching, and this step added a universal primer site and UMIs. MiXCR was run by TCRdb on the 5' RACE reads, yielding one entry per CDR3 protein. Of some 420,000 distinct CDR3 sequences listed, around a sixth are singletons. This chain connects TRBV7-8 to TRBJ2-1; 7 positions agree with TRBD2. This clonotype originated in a man younger than 35 who received the YFV17D yellow fever vaccine. The material was PBMCs, obtained before the yellow fever booster vaccination. CDR3 in DNA: TGTGCCAGCACCAAAGGGGAGGGCGATGAGCAGTTCTTC. Amino acid sequence: CASTKGEGDEQFF.